Below, one TCR beta chain is given with its context. No antigen is known for it. Naive CD8 cells comprised CD45RO-negative, CCR7-positively selected cells, excluding terminally differentiated effector memory CD45RA+ cells. This entry comes from a study of shared clonotypes between healthy human individuals. Across the study: Donor composition was a couple of women and three men, aged 18 to 49. Each donor's CD4 naive and CD4 memory cells filled three plates apiece, CD8 naive two, and CD8 memory one. Whole-study findings and limits: Non-shared clonotypes displayed generation probabilities falling below those of clonotypes present in all four donors. Sampling covered blood only; tissue repertoires likely differ.

Clones were sequenced by immunoSEQ multiplex PCR, and TCRdb holds only the in-frame ones, with some missing. The top ten hold approximately 1.7% of the sample, which has about 2.2 million clones, 93% seen once. The CDR3 runs 17 residues. CDR1 and CDR2 from the germline V gene are LNHNV and YYDKDF (reference sequence). V gave up 5 bases and J gave up 3 bases, with 22 bases separating them. V usage is TRBV15 and J usage is TRBJ1-1; possibly TRBD1 for D (5 bases). Input material: naive CD8+ T cells from PBMCs. The TCR comes from a man aged 18 to 29 in good health. Some clones in this sample may be carry-over from other donors' samples. This CDR3 reads CATSESGNREGDTEAFF. CDR3 DNA: TGTGCCACCAGCGAGAGCGGAAACAGAGAAGGGGACACTGAAGCTTTCTTT.